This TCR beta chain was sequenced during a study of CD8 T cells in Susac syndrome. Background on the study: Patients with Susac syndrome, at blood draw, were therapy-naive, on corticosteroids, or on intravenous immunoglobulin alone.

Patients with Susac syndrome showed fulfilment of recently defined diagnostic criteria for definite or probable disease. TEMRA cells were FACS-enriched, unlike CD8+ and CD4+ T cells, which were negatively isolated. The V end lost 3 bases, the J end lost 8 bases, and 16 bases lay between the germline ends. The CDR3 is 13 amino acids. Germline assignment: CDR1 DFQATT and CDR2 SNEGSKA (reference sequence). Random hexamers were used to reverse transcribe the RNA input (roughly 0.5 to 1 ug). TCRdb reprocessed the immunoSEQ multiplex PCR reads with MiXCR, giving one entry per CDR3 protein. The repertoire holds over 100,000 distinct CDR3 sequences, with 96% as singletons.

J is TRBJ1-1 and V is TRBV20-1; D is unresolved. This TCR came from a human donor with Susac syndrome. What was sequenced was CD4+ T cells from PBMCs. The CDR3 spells CSARDGKPFEAFF. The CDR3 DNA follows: TGCAGTGCTAGGGACGGGAAACCATTCGAAGCTTTCTTT.